The source of this T cell receptor beta chain is a study of blood T cell repertoires in COVID-19 (TCRdb year 2020). In the study overall: Collaborator samples came from the United States, Italy and Spain and covered acute and convalescent phases of COVID-19. The dataset comprised deeply sampled blood TCRbeta repertoires from subjects exposed to, actively infected with, or recovered from COVID-19. HLA class I and class II types, where available, came from metadata supplied by the sample provider rather than from assay-based typing. A de-identified subject ID, COVID-19 status, age in years and sex were almost always included in the sample metadata. The prospective study material was composed of cDNA or gDNA derived from T cells, B-cell-depleted T cells, or PBMCs. The samples were drawn from two sources: the first 160 participants of the ongoing ImmuneRACE study, and over 1,000 subjects contributed by 6 global collaborators. The repertoires were made available in a free public database intended to serve as a resource for research on the immune response to SARS-CoV-2.

TCRbeta CDR3 regions were amplified from genomic DNA using the immunoSEQ Assay, a bias-controlled multiplex PCR. The paper's data handling went like this. Within the assay, amplification of reference gene primers was used to estimate how many nucleated cells each sample contained. To quantify the absolute abundance of each unique TCRbeta CDR3 rearrangement, sequence reads were collapsed and filtered. For each sample, productive Simpson clonality was calculated by taking the square root of Simpson's diversity index across productive rearrangements. Here the immuneACCESS table is served through TCRdb, limited to in-frame sequences with V and J called. Missing clones are a known gap in these copies; in checked studies unresolved V genes cover under half, and the rest lacks a known reason. V, J and clone size are taken as reported in that table, and D and trimming were inferred from the DNA itself. The sample table lists about 47,000 clones, about 88% of them with a count of one. 2.5% of the sample is held by the ten biggest clonotypes.

As regards this clone: Its antigen is not yet known. No qualities accompany the bases; no much larger clone lies one base away.

The collaborating institutions used their own protocols to collect whole blood in K2EDTA tubes. For TCRbeta analysis, collaborators shipped samples in one of three forms: frozen whole blood, isolated PBMCs, or DNA extracted from either of those sample types. On the study overall, not on this receptor specifically: Clinical and demographic metadata were provided uncurated, with the amount varying by source and participant.

The clonotype comes from a man aged 50 to 59 with acute or convalescent COVID-19. The sample was peripheral blood.

The CDR3: CAISGVELYNEQFF. The sequence in DNA is TGTGCCATCAGTGGCGTGGAGCTTTACAATGAGCAGTTCTTC. This chain is built from TRBV10-3 and TRBJ2-1; a confident D gene designation cannot be given. From the cysteine through the phenylalanine, the CDR3 covers 14 amino acids. The entry retains the CDR3 DNA only, 42 bases that are in frame from base 1. Cut back by 4 bases and 4 bases, the V and J ends lie 11 bases apart. The germline V gene sets CDR1 to ENHRY and CDR2 to SYGVKD.